This T cell receptor (beta chain) was found in a study of T cells in tuberculosis. The data were produced by immunoSEQ multiplex PCR, yet TCRdb's version contains in-frame clones alone and is incomplete. The sample lists around 35,000 clones; about 93% were seen once. CDR1 and CDR2 from the germline V gene are MNHEY and SMNVEV (reference sequence). Trimming shortened V by 3 bases and J by 1 base, and 15 bases separated the two germline ends. The length of the CDR3 is 16 residues. The sample holds a few counts of this clone. The sample taken for sequencing was PBMCs. This chain joins TRBV27 and TRBJ2-5; D might be TRBD2 (5 bases). This receptor was identified in a donor aged 10 to 29 with latent tuberculosis or without tuberculosis infection. The CDR3 DNA sequence: TGTGCCAGCAGTTTCCCCCCCCGGGGTGGCCAAGAGACCCAGTACTTC. Protein sequence: CASSFPPRGGQETQYF.